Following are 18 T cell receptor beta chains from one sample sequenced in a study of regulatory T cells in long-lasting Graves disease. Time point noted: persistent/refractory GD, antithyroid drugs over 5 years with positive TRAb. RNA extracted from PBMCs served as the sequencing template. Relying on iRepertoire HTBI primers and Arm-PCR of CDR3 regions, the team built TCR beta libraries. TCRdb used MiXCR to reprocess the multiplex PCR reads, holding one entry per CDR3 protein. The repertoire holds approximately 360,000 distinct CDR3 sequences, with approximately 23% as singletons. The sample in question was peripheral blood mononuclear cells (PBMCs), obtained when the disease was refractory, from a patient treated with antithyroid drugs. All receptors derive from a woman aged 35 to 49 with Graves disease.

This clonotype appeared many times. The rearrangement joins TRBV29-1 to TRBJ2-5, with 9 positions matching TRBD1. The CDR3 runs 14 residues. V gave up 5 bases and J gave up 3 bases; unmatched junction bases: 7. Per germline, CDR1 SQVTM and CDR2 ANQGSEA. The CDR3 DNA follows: TGCAGCGTTACCGGGACAGGGCAAGAAGAGACCCAGTACTTC. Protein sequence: CSVTGTGQEETQYF. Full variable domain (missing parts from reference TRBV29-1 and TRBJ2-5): SAVISQKPSRDICQRGTSLTIQCQVDSQVTMMFWYRQQPGQSLTLIATANQGSEATYESGFVIDKFPISRPNLTFSTLTVSNMSPEDSSIYLCSVTGTGQEETQYFGPGTRLLVL.

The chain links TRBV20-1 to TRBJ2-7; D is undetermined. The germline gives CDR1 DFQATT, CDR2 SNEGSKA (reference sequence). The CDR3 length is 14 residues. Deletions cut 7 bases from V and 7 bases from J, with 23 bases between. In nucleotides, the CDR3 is TGCAGTGGTAAGATAGACGCTACCATGGGGGAGCAGTACTTC. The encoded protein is CSGKIDATMGEQYF.

CDR3 coding DNA: TGCAGCGTCCACTGGAACACCGGGGAGCTGTTTTTT. It is translated as CSVHWNTGELFF. This sequence joins TRBV29-1 and TRBJ2-2; no reliable D call. V lost 6 bases to trimming and J lost 1 base, with 6 bases between them. This CDR3 has 12 residues. CDR1 and CDR2 from the germline V gene are SQVTM and ANQGSEA.

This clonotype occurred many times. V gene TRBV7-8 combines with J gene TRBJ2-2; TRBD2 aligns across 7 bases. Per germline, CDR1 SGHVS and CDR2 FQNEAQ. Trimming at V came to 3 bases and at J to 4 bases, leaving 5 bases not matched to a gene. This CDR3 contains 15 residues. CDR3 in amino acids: CASSFGWTSTGELFF. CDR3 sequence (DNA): TGTGCCAGCAGCTTCGGATGGACTAGCACCGGGGAGCTGTTTTTT.

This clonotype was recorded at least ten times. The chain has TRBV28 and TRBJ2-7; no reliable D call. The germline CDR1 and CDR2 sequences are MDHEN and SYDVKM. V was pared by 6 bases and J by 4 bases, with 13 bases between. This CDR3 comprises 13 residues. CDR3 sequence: CASREVVEYEQYF. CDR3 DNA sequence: TGTGCCAGCAGAGAAGTTGTGGAGTACGAGCAGTACTTC.

CDR3 sequence reads: CSATGLSTDTQYF. In DNA form, the CDR3 reads TGCAGTGCGACGGGACTTAGCACAGATACGCAGTATTTT. The rearrangement joins TRBV20-1 to TRBJ2-3, with D perhaps matching TRBD2 (6 bases). The CDR3 is 13 amino acids. V was pared by 6 bases and J by 0 bases, with 10 bases between. Germline CDR1 DFQATT, CDR2 SNEGSKA (reference sequence).

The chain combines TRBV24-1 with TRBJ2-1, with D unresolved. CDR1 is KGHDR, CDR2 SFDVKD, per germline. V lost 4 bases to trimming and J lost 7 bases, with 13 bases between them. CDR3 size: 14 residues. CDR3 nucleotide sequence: TGTGCCACCAGTGAGGGCGCCCGATGGAATGAGCAGTTCTTC. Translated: CATSEGARWNEQFF.

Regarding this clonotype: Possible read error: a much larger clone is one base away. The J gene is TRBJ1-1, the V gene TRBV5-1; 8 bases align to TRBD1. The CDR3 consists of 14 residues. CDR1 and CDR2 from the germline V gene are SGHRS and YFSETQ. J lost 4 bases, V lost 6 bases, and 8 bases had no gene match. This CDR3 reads CASNSGGRVTEAFF. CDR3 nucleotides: TGCGCCAGCAACTCAGGGGGCAGAGTCACTGAAGCTTTCTTT.

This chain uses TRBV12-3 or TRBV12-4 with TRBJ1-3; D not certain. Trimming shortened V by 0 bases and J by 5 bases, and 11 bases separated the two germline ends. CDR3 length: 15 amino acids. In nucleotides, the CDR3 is TGTGCCAGCAGTTTAGCGGAGGGTTCGCGAAACACCATATATTTT. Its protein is CASSLAEGSRNTIYF.

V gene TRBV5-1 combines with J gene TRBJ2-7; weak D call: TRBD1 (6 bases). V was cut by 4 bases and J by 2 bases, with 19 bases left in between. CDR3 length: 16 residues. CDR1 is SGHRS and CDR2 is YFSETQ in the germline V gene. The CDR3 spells CASSEGAGTSTYEQYF. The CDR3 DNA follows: TGCGCCAGCAGCGAAGGGGCTGGGACATCGACCTACGAGCAGTACTTC.

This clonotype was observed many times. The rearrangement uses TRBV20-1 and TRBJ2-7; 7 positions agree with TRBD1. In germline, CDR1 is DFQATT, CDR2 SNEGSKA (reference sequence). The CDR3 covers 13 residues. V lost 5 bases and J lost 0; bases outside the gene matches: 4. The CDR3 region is CSASGTASYEQYF. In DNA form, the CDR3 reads TGCAGTGCTTCCGGGACAGCCTCCTACGAGCAGTACTTC.

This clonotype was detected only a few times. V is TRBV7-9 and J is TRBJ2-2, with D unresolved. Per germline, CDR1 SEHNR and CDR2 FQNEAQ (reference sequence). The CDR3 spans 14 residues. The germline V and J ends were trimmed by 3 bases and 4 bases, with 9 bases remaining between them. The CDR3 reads CASSFPASTGELFF. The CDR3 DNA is TGTGCCAGCAGCTTTCCGGCCTCCACCGGGGAGCTGTTTTTT. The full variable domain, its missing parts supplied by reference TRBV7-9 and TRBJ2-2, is DTGVSQNPRHKITKRGQNVTFRCDPISEHNRLYWYRQTLGQGPEFLTYFQNEAQLEKSRLLSDRFSAERPKGSFSTLEIQRTEQGDSAMYLCASSFPASTGELFFGEGSRLTVL.

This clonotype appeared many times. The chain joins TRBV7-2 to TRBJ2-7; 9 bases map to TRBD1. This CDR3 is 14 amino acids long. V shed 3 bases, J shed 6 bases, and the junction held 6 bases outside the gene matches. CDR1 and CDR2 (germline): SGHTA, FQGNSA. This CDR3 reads CASSFVQGAVEQYF. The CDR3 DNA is TGTGCCAGCAGCTTTGTACAGGGGGCTGTCGAGCAGTACTTC.

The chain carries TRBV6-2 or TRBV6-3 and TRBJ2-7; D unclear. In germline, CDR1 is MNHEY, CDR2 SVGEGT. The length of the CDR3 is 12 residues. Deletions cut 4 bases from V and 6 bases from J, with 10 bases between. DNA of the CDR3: TGTGCCAGCAGTTCCACCCCCCGCGAGCAGTACTTC. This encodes CASSSTPREQYF.

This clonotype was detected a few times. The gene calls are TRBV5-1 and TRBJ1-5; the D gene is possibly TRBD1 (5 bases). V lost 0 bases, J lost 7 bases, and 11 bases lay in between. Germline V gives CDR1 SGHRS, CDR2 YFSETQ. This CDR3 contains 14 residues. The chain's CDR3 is CASSLAGGEQPQHF. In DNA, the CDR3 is TGCGCCAGCAGCTTGGCCGGGGGGGAACAGCCCCAGCATTTT. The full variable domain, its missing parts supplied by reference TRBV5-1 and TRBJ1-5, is KAGVTQTPRYLIKTRGQQVTLSCSPISGHRSVSWYQQTPGQGLQFLFEYFSETQRNKGNFPGRFSGRQFSNSRSEMNVSTLELGDSALYLCASSLAGGEQPQHFGDGTRLSIL.

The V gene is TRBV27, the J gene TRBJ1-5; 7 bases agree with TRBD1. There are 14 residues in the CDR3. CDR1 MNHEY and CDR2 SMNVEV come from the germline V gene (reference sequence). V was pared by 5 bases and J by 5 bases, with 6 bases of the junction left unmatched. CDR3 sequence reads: CASSPSGQYQPQHF. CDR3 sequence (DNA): TGTGCCAGCAGTCCCTCGGGACAGTATCAGCCCCAGCATTTT.

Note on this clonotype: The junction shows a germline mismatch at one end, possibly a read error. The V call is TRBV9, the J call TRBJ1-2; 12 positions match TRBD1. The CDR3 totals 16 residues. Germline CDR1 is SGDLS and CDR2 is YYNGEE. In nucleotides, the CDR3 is TGTGTCAGCAGCTCCATCGGGACAGGGGGCGACTATGGCTACACCTTC. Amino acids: CVSSSIGTGGDYGYTF.

CDR3 sequence: CASSLGKWEQYF. In DNA, the CDR3 is TGTGCCAGCAGCTTGGGAAAGTGGGAGCAGTACTTC. This chain uses TRBV7-9 with TRBJ2-7; no clear D gene. The CDR3 length is 12 residues. Germline V gene lookup returns CDR1 SEHNR and CDR2 FQNEAQ (reference sequence). Trimming removed 3 bases from V and 7 bases from J, with 10 bases in between.